This T cell receptor beta chain was sequenced during a study of cytotoxic CD8 clonotypes in ibrutinib-treated CLL. Study context: Samples yielded averages of 200,000 to 300,000 productive templates and about 100,000 productive rearrangements.

Cryopreserved PBMCs supplied 1.5 to 2.5 micrograms of genomic DNA for TCR beta libraries. The repertoire was sequenced with immunoSEQ multiplex PCR; TCRdb's copy has only in-frame clones and lacks some. The sample gives roughly 54,000 clones, about three fifths of which show up once; around 30% is in the top ten. By its share, this clone is medium-sized. No antigen is known for it. Study outcomes and limitations: Sustained-remission and progressing patients had different sampling times.

The material was PBMCs, obtained after 24 months of ibrutinib treatment. The sequence came from a human donor with chronic lymphocytic leukemia.

The CDR3 region has the DNA TGTGCCAGCAGCTTAGACCCGAGGACAGGGGCTCCTGCTAACTATGGCTACACCTTC. This sequence encodes CASSLDPRTGAPANYGYTF. The J gene is TRBJ1-2, the V gene TRBV7-4; 9 bases agree with TRBD1. The CDR3 loop spans 19 amino acids. V was pared by 1 base and J by 0 bases, with 12 bases of the junction left unmatched. Germline V lookup: CDR1 SGHVT, CDR2 SQSDAQ.